The entry that follows covers one T cell receptor (beta chain) sequence. The source of the sample is a study of CD8+ T cells in alopecia areata. Treatment given: oral pan-JAK inhibitor, 5-10 mg twice daily. Alopecia areata patients gave lesional scalp punch biopsies and peripheral blood samples. This CDR3 has 13 residues. V lost 0 bases to trimming and J lost 3 bases, with 8 bases between them. Germline CDR1 and CDR2: GTSNPN and SVGIG (reference sequence). Once RNA had been extracted, it was reverse transcribed into cDNA to act as the sequencing template. TCRdb keeps only in-frame clones here, not all; method: immunoSEQ multiplex PCR. This sample has around 270,000 clones; roughly 50% occur once, and the top ten carry over 1.5%.

The source was CD4+ T cells sorted from blood, collected at week 24, from a patient treated with tofacitinib. This chain connects TRBV30 to TRBJ2-5, with TRBD2 as a possible D gene (5 bases). The TCR originated in a human donor with alopecia areata. The CDR3 loop is CAWSVLREETQYF. CDR3 in DNA: TGTGCCTGGAGTGTGCTGCGGGAAGAGACCCAGTACTTC.